This entry lists 28 T cell receptor beta chains sequenced from one sample in a study of spatial heterogeneity in lung cancer. TCRdb reprocessed the 5' RACE reads with MiXCR, giving one entry per CDR3 protein. The sample holds fewer than 3,000 distinct CDR3 sequences, under 35% seen once. Time point indicated: sample taken at primary tumor resection. Sequencing covered unsorted whole RNA taken from tumor, nontumor lung or frozen PBMC. The sample consisted of PBMCs, taken at surgery. The receptors were gathered from a male donor with early-stage non-small cell lung cancer.

V is TRBV7-3 and J is TRBJ1-1; 8 bases fit TRBD1. The CDR3 covers 15 residues. Germline CDR1 and CDR2: SGHTA and FQGTGA. With V trimmed by 5 bases and J by 4 bases, 9 bases remained unmatched. The CDR3 DNA reads as TGTGCCAGCAGCACAGTCGGGACAGGTATCACTGAAGCTTTCTTT. This sequence encodes CASSTVGTGITEAFF.

J is TRBJ1-1 and V is TRBV19, with TRBD1 identical over 7 bases. The J segment lost 3 bases and the V segment lost 11 bases, leaving 9 bases of the junction unmatched. The CDR3 spans 13 residues. Germline V gene sequence: CDR1 LNHDA, CDR2 SQIVND (reference sequence). The CDR3 reads CAVRTGKHTEAFF. CDR3 bases: TGTGCCGTCAGGACAGGAAAACACACTGAAGCTTTCTTT.

This clonotype was counted only a few times. The chain joins TRBV7-2 to TRBJ2-1; 9 bases agree with TRBD1. Germline-derived CDR1 and CDR2 are SGHTA and FQGNSA. This CDR3 contains 14 residues. Germline trimming cut 5 bases from V and 9 bases from J; bases unmatched to any gene: 8. CDR3 sequence reads: CASSISGTGFEQFF. The CDR3 coding sequence is TGTGCCAGCAGCATATCCGGGACAGGGTTTGAGCAGTTCTTC.

This clonotype appeared many times. This sequence joins TRBV20-1 and TRBJ2-7, with D perhaps assigned TRBD1 or TRBD2 (5 bases each). The CDR3 is 13 amino acids. Germline assignment: CDR1 DFQATT and CDR2 SNEGSKA (reference sequence). Trimming took off 5 bases at V and 5 bases at J, with 16 bases between the two ends. The CDR3 spells CSALRPQGDEQYF. DNA for the CDR3: TGCAGTGCTCTCCGGCCCCAGGGAGACGAGCAGTACTTC.

This clonotype is hyperexpanded within its sample. This chain links TRBV21-1 with TRBJ2-1. TRBV21-1 is a pseudogene segment. The CDR3 length is 15 residues. DNA for the CDR3: TGTGCCAGCAAGGACGCCGCGGTCGGGTTGTATGAGCAGTTCTTC. Translation gives CASKDAAVGLYEQFF.

This chain joins TRBV3-1 and TRBJ2-5; D unresolved. The CDR3 sequence is 15 residues long. Per the germline V gene, CDR1 is LGHDT and CDR2 is YNNKEL (reference sequence). V lost 0 bases, J lost 4 bases, and 12 bases lay in between. CDR3 in DNA: TGTGCCAGCAGCCAAGACGTAGTGATCCCAGAGACCCAGTACTTC. Its protein product is CASSQDVVIPETQYF.

Only a few counts were recorded for this clonotype. This rearrangement joins TRBV9 to TRBJ1-5; perhaps TRBD1 as D (5 bases). The CDR3 covers 14 residues. V dropped 3 bases and J dropped 4 bases, with 11 bases sitting between them. The V gene's germline CDR1 is SGDLS and CDR2 YYNGEE. In DNA, the CDR3 is TGTGCCAGCAGCGGGGGACCGAAGAATCAGCCCCAGCATTTT. It is translated as CASSGGPKNQPQHF.

The chain is built from TRBV7-9 and TRBJ2-3, with D maybe TRBD2 (6 bases). V dropped 4 bases and J dropped 1 base, with 9 bases sitting between them. There are 14 residues in the CDR3. Germline assignment: CDR1 SEHNR and CDR2 FQNEAQ (reference sequence). CDR3 amino acids: CASSSSGGTDTQYF. In DNA, the CDR3 is TGTGCCAGCAGCTCTTCGGGGGGCACAGATACGCAGTATTTT. Complete variable domain (other parts from reference TRBV7-9 and TRBJ2-3): DTGVSQNPRHKITKRGQNVTFRCDPISEHNRLYWYRQTLGQGPEFLTYFQNEAQLEKSRLLSDRFSAERPKGSFSTLEIQRTEQGDSAMYLCASSSSGGTDTQYFGPGTRLTVL.

This clonotype occurred many times. The chain recombines TRBV30 with TRBJ1-2; D gene ambiguous. The germline gives CDR1 GTSNPN, CDR2 SVGIG (reference sequence). The germline V and J ends were trimmed by 3 bases and 8 bases, with 7 bases remaining between them. This CDR3 has 10 residues. The CDR3 bases are TGTGCCTGGAGAAAAGGGGGCTACACCTTC. Translation: CAWRKGGYTF.

This clonotype was detected ten times or more. The chain employs TRBV20-1 and TRBJ2-7; D assignment may be TRBD1 or TRBD2 (5 bases each). Trimming shortened V by 6 bases and J by 9 bases, and 18 bases separated the two germline ends. CDR1 DFQATT and CDR2 SNEGSKA come from the germline V gene (reference sequence). The CDR3 extends over 12 amino acids. The CDR3 loop reads CSAPRAGHGQYF. In DNA form, the CDR3 reads TGCAGTGCCCCGAGGGCAGGGCATGGGCAGTACTTC.

The table lists this clonotype with many counts. The chain links TRBV11-2 to TRBJ2-5; weak D call: TRBD2 (6 bases). V was pared by 1 base and J by 4 bases, with 13 bases between. The CDR3 consists of 15 residues. CDR1 SGHAT and CDR2 FQNNGV come from the germline V gene. The CDR3 spells CASSLGAGGLETQYF. For the CDR3, the DNA is TGTGCCAGCAGCTTAGGGGCCGGGGGATTAGAGACCCAGTACTTC.

The chain joins TRBV19 to TRBJ2-5; D uncertain. Per germline, CDR1 LNHDA and CDR2 SQIVND (reference sequence). V lost 3 bases and J 0 bases, leaving 8 bases between the germline ends. The CDR3 runs 14 residues. The CDR3 nucleotides are TGTGCCAGTAGTATTAAGAGAAACCAAGAGACCCAGTACTTC. As protein: CASSIKRNQETQYF.

This clonotype was seen repeatedly, ten times or more. This rearrangement joins TRBV6-6 to TRBJ2-3, with TRBD2 identical over 9 bases. V dropped 6 bases and J dropped 3; count of bases not matched to a gene: 19. CDR3 length: 19 residues. The germline gives CDR1 MNHNY, CDR2 SVGAGI (reference sequence). CDR3 protein: CASSRTSGIAGDQTDTQYF. For the CDR3, the DNA is TGTGCCAGCAGCCGAACATCCGGCATAGCGGGAGATCAGACAGATACGCAGTATTTT.

This clonotype was counted many times. The chain has TRBV5-1 and TRBJ2-1; 13 bases align to TRBD2. This CDR3 has 18 amino acids. The germline V gene encodes CDR1 SGHRS and CDR2 YFSETQ. J was trimmed by 7 bases and V by 3 bases; bases with no gene match: 13. CDR3 in amino acids: CASSSPETSGRARNEQFF. The CDR3 bases are TGCGCCAGCAGCTCGCCCGAAACTAGCGGGAGGGCCAGGAATGAGCAGTTCTTC.

The chain combines TRBV11-2 with TRBJ2-3; TRBD2 agrees at 10 bases. This CDR3 spans 15 amino acids. From germline, CDR1 is SGHAT and CDR2 FQNNGV. The junction had 1 base not matched to a gene; V was cut back by 3 bases and J by 1 base. CDR3 in DNA: TGTGCCAGCAGCTTGACTAGCGGGCGCACAGATACGCAGTATTTT. Protein product: CASSLTSGRTDTQYF.

The genes are TRBV7-9 and TRBJ1-2, with a weak D call TRBD1 (6 bases). Trimming removed 6 bases at V and 6 bases at J, with 11 bases between. There are 12 residues in the CDR3. Germline V lookup: CDR1 SEHNR, CDR2 FQNEAQ (reference sequence). The DNA for the CDR3 is TGTGCCAGCAGATACCAGGGGAATGGCTACACCTTC. The encoded protein is CASRYQGNGYTF.

This clonotype is medium-sized within its sample. V usage is TRBV7-9 and J usage is TRBJ2-5, with D uncertain. Trimming pared 2 bases from V and 2 bases from J, leaving 0 bases between. Germline V CDR1 and CDR2: SEHNR, FQNEAQ (reference sequence). The CDR3 contains 11 residues. In DNA, the CDR3 is TGTGCCAGCAGCTTACAAGAGACCCAGTACTTC. As protein: CASSLQETQYF.

The sample holds many counts of this clonotype. The CDR3 DNA is TGTGCCAGCAGTTTATCGTCCCTAGCGGAGGGGGGAAACATTCAGTACTTC. Translation gives CASSLSSLAEGGNIQYF. The genes are TRBV28 and TRBJ2-4; tentative D call: TRBD2 (7 bases). Germline CDR1 reads MDHEN; CDR2 reads SYDVKM. The length of the CDR3 is 17 residues. V was trimmed by 1 base and J by 6 bases, leaving 19 bases between them.

The chain joins TRBV7-6 to TRBJ2-7, with unresolved D. Germline lookup yields CDR1 SGHVS and CDR2 FNYEAQ. This CDR3 is 14 amino acids long. V was trimmed by 1 base and J by 7 bases, leaving 14 bases between them. CDR3 protein: CASSLGGSYGEQYF. The DNA of the CDR3 is TGTGCCAGCAGCTTAGGTGGGTCCTACGGGGAGCAGTACTTC.

V and J are TRBV6-2 or TRBV6-3 and TRBJ1-6, with D unclear. The length of the CDR3 is 12 residues. V was shortened by 4 bases and J by 9 bases, with 7 bases between the two germline ends. CDR1 MNHEY and CDR2 SVGEGT come from the germline V gene. The CDR3 nucleotides are TGTGCCAGCAGTTCCGAAGGTTCACCCCTCCACTTT. Protein: CASSSEGSPLHF.

The rearrangement links TRBV28 to TRBJ1-4; TRBD1 agrees at 12 bases. Germline trimming cut 3 bases from V and 4 bases from J; bases unmatched to any gene: 15. The CDR3 totals 20 residues. The germline V gene encodes CDR1 MDHEN and CDR2 SYDVKM. The DNA for the CDR3 is TGTGCCAGCAGTTTTGGCCCAACCGAGGGACAGGGGGCCCTTAATGAAAAACTGTTTTTT. This encodes CASSFGPTEGQGALNEKLFF.

On this clonotype: Mismatch with germline at one junction end may stem from a read error. This sequence joins TRBV2 and TRBJ2-4; the match to TRBD1 covers 10 bases. Germline V lookup: CDR1 SNHLY, CDR2 FYNNEI. The length of the CDR3 is 10 residues. The CDR3 reads CASGRDRGTF. CDR3 sequence (DNA): TGTGCCAGCGGCCGGGACAGGGGCACCTTC.

Turning to this clonotype: A read error may account for a junction end that differs from germline. V gene TRBV12-5 combines with J gene TRBJ2-3; TRBD2 might be the D (5 bases). This CDR3 spans 14 amino acids. CDR1 is LGHNT and CDR2 is FRNRAP in the germline V gene. CDR3 sequence: CASGLGGSTDTQYF. In DNA form, the CDR3 reads TGTGCTAGTGGGTTGGGCGGGAGCACAGATACGCAGTATTTT.

This rearrangement joins TRBV20-1 to TRBJ2-3, with 9 bases matching TRBD2. Germline-derived CDR1 and CDR2 are DFQATT and SNEGSKA (reference sequence). J gave up 4 bases and V 3 bases, and 5 bases lay outside the gene matches. This CDR3 is 14 amino acids long. CDR3 in DNA: TGCAGTGCTAGGCTAGCGGGGAGATCAGATACGCAGTATTTT. It translates to CSARLAGRSDTQYF.

By share, this clonotype ranks as medium-sized (0.01 to 0.1%). V usage is TRBV19 and J usage is TRBJ2-5; TRBD2 agrees at 9 bases. J gave up 4 bases and V 0 bases, and 9 bases lay outside the gene matches. Germline-derived CDR1 and CDR2 are LNHDA and SQIVND (reference sequence). There are 17 residues in the CDR3. The CDR3 loop is CASSIDLLRGGRETQYF. CDR3 DNA: TGTGCCAGTAGTATAGATCTCTTGCGGGGGGGCAGAGAGACCCAGTACTTC.

The gene calls are TRBV29-1 and TRBJ1-2; 7 bases are a match to TRBD1. V was pared by 4 bases and J by 0 bases, with 11 bases of the junction left unmatched. This CDR3 is 16 amino acids long. Germline CDR1 is SQVTM and CDR2 is ANQGSEA. For the CDR3, the DNA is TGCAGCGTTGTGGGGGGACAGCCAATTTCTAACTATGGCTACACCTTC. This gives the protein CSVVGGQPISNYGYTF.

This clonotype was detected only a few times. Given a much more abundant clone one base away, this may be a read error. The V and J genes are TRBV28 and TRBJ1-5, with D hard to call. CDR3 size: 15 residues. Germline CDR1 reads MDHEN; CDR2 reads SYDVKM. DNA of the CDR3: TGTGCCATCAGTGCCACTACCTGGGGCAATCAGCCCCAGCATTTT. Protein product: CAISATTWGNQPQHF.

The chain combines TRBV4-2 with TRBJ1-1, with TRBD1 as a possible D gene (5 bases). This CDR3 has 13 amino acids. Between the trimmed V and J ends, which lost 0 bases and 5 bases, there was a span of 7 bases. Germline V lookup: CDR1 LGHNA, CDR2 YNFKEQ. CDR3 sequence: CASSQDRETEAFF. CDR3 in DNA: TGTGCCAGCAGCCAAGACAGGGAGACTGAAGCTTTCTTT.